Below, one T cell receptor (beta chain) is given with its context. This sample is part of a study of T cells after yellow fever vaccination. Germline values: CDR1 SGHRS, CDR2 YFSETQ. V gave up 4 bases and J gave up 4 bases; unmatched junction bases: 3. This CDR3 region has 13 residues. TCRdb reprocessed the 5' RACE reads via MiXCR and lists one record per CDR3 protein. The table shows over 200,000 distinct CDR3 sequences, with roughly 6.2% occurring only once. This specimen consisted of CD4+ T cells sorted from PBMCs, obtained on the day of the yellow fever booster vaccination. V gene TRBV5-1 combines with J gene TRBJ2-7, with TRBD2 matching over 9 bases. The clonotype comes from a man in his thirties or forties who received the YFV17D yellow fever vaccine. CDR3 region: CASSMREGYEQYF. The CDR3 DNA reads as TGCGCCAGCAGCATGCGGGAGGGGTACGAGCAGTACTTC.